The TCR beta chain described here comes from a study of CD8+CD57+ T cells in acquired aplastic anemia. Study background: Yields of DNA that came from sorted CD4+ and CD8+ cells averaged roughly 3.3 ug. Study-level findings and limits: Patients and controls turned out to have twenty-nine CD8+ CDR3 sequences in common.

Genomic DNA acted as the template from which TCR beta VDJ combination and CDR3 sequence profiling were carried out. Using its own MiXCR run on the reads, TCRdb lists one record per CDR3 protein. The data contain roughly 170,000 distinct CDR3 sequences, about half of them seen just once; the ten biggest clones take up 10% to 15%. The germline CDR1 and CDR2 sequences are SGHTA and FQGNSA. CDR3 length: 12 amino acids. This clonotype was recorded only once. Its specificity is not known. The junction shows a germline mismatch at one end, possibly a read error. Those patients picked for sequencing had displayed CD8+CD57+ cell expansion on flow cytometry. Severe acquired aplastic anemia was present in all patients. Untreated patients provided the blood samples, with no therapy given before sampling.

V gene TRBV7-2 combines with J gene TRBJ2-1, with D uncertain. The receptor was derived from a human donor with aplastic anemia. Specimen: sorted CD4+, CD8+, or CD8+CD57+ T cells (not recorded which) from PBMCs. The CDR3 DNA is TGTGCTAGCAGCTTAGGCTTCAATAAGCAGTTCTTC. Translating gives CASSLGFNKQFF.